Detailed here is one TCR beta chain. What antigen it recognizes has not been identified. From each donor, a roughly 2.3 ml peripheral blood sample was drawn into PAXgene tubes and stored at -80 degrees C. Without any T cell sorting, total RNA was extracted from whole blood using the PAXgene blood miRNA kit on an automated QIAcube. Peripheral blood from monozygotic twin pairs, either concordant or discordant for inflammatory bowel disease, underwent deep TCRalpha and TCRbeta repertoire profiling that used unique molecular barcoding. Smoking habits were recorded for all twin pairs, with individuals classified as current, former or never smokers. The data originate from a study of monozygotic twins with inflammatory bowel disease (dated by TCRdb to about 2019). Regarding the study in general: In total, around 28 monozygotic twin pairs made up the full study: 19 Danish pairs, all IBD-discordant, plus nine German pairs, of which four were IBD-concordant and five were IBD-discordant. The search for disease-associated traits relied mainly on comparing, within discordant pairs, IBD patients with their genetically identical healthy co-twins. Each individual had, on average, about 151 000 unique TCRalpha sequences and 181 000 unique TCRbeta sequences available for analysis. General findings and caveats noted by the study authors: No single strong signal or clonotype linked to IBD turned up in the results, so the idea that one exists was not supported. Repertoire similarity did not differ between concordant and discordant twins, possibly due to limited statistical power. Fewer clonotypes were shared with other individuals by IBD patients than by healthy twins, most markedly in patients showing signs of disease activity. TCRbeta repertoire diversity, by inverse Simpson index, was decreased in IBD patients compared with their healthy co-twins. Because patients were on differing immunosuppressive treatments, the repertoires may have picked up extra background noise and inter-individual variability. Distinction between different T cell subtypes could not be achieved in the analysis.

The library was built by means of 5' RACE. Preparation of each TCR library used approximately 3,200 ng of total RNA. For each sample, cDNA was synthesized in eight separate reactions using SMARTScribe reverse transcriptase. During cDNA synthesis, template switching introduced unique molecular identifiers that contained a 6-nucleotide sample barcode. Two nested PCRs of approximately 16 and 9 cycles amplified the TCRalpha and TCRbeta cDNA, and bead purification followed each PCR. Before amplification, cDNA was treated with uracil DNA-glycosylase and purified using the QIAquick PCR purification kit. The second PCR was the step at which Illumina TruSeq-compatible adapters and sample-specific barcodes were added. Library quality and concentration were checked on TapeStation and Qubit, and libraries were pooled at 4.5 to 5.5 ng each. Sequencing of the pooled libraries was done on an Illumina HiSeq2500 single-index Rapid Run using custom sequencing primers and 2 x 100 bp reads. As for how the authors treated the data: PCR and sequencing errors were corrected by UMI-based consensus assembly using MiGEC version 1.2.6. MiXCR version 2.1.1 handled V(D)J alignment, clonotype assembly and CDR3 extraction. To normalise gene usage, clonotype sharing and MAIT/NKT TCR abundance, the top 1000, 10 000 and 20 000 clonotypes in each sample were analysed. Diversity was computed as the inverse Simpson index with the vegan R package after downsampling to 27 000 UMIs. Paired Mann-Whitney U tests were applied to discordant twin pairs, with Benjamini-Hochberg correction for multiple testing. One entry per CDR3 protein sequence results from the TCRdb reprocessing of the reads, with DNA left out. None of the V and J calls come from the authors' own analysis; TCRdb made them. This sample's table carries about 160,000 distinct CDR3 sequences. The leading ten clones occupy about 8% of the sample.

Including the terminal cysteine and phenylalanine, the CDR3 comprises 13 residues. A DNA sequence was not provided. Via the germline V gene (reference sequence), CDR1 is DFQATT and CDR2 SNEGSKA. Input material: blood. The sequence joins TRBV20-1 to TRBJ2-3. This receptor was identified in a human donor with ulcerative colitis or Crohn's disease, or a healthy co-twin of an affected twin (not recorded which). CDR3 sequence: CSARGFGTDTQYF.